This passage covers 9 T cell receptor beta chains from one sample sequenced in a study of T cell changes during pregnancy in multiple sclerosis. The table came from immunoSEQ multiplex PCR; TCRdb's copy has only in-frame clones and leaves some out. Here the sample spans roughly 74,000 clones, 88% being singletons. This specimen consisted of peripheral blood, obtained before pregnancy. The receptor set was obtained from a female donor with multiple sclerosis, enrolled in a pregnancy study.

This chain joins TRBV6-5 and TRBJ2-5; weak D call: TRBD2 (5 bases). This CDR3 comprises 13 residues. V was trimmed by 4 bases and J by 3 bases, leaving 9 bases between them. Per germline, CDR1 MNHEY and CDR2 SVGAGI. In DNA form, the CDR3 reads TGTGCCAGCAGTTGGAGCGGTAAAGAGACCCAGTACTTC. Protein sequence: CASSWSGKETQYF.

The CDR3 DNA follows: TGTGCCAGCAGCGTCAGGGGAAGCTCCTACGAGCAGTACTTC. Translation gives CASSVRGSSYEQYF. The rearrangement links TRBV9 to TRBJ2-7; possible D gene TRBD1, 6 bases. With 2 bases removed from V and 0 bases from J, the gap between germline ends came to 9 bases. The CDR3 extends over 14 amino acids. Germline CDR1 is SGDLS and CDR2 is YYNGEE.

The DNA for the CDR3 is TGTGCCAGCAGCTCGGGTCCGAATAATCAGCCCCAGCATTTT. This encodes CASSSGPNNQPQHF. The chain couples TRBV7-9 to TRBJ1-5; D not certain. The CDR3 is made up of 14 amino acids. Germline V gene data show CDR1 as SEHNR and CDR2 as FQNEAQ (reference sequence). Trimming stripped 4 bases from V and 4 bases from J, with 11 bases between.

This clone turned up a few times. The chain combines TRBV2 with TRBJ1-1; 9 bases agree with TRBD1. Trimming took 8 bases from V and 1 from J; bases not matched to a gene: 5. CDR1 is SNHLY, CDR2 FYNNEI, per germline. This CDR3 is 14 amino acids long. In nucleotides, the CDR3 is TGTGCCAGCCTAGGGACAGGGACGAACACTGAAGCTTTCTTT. Translation: CASLGTGTNTEAFF.

This clone has more than one count but fewer than ten. V is TRBV19 and J is TRBJ1-1, with D possibly TRBD1 on 6 matching bases. In germline, CDR1 is LNHDA, CDR2 SQIVND (reference sequence). The CDR3 is 14 residues long. The ends were cut back, 6 bases at V and 4 bases at J, with 15 bases in the middle. CDR3 sequence: CASSWTVTGTEAFF. The CDR3 nucleotides are TGTGCCAGTAGCTGGACAGTAACAGGCACTGAAGCTTTCTTT.

This clone has only a few counts. The rearrangement uses TRBV5-1 and TRBJ1-1; 8 nucleotides agree with TRBD1. V lost 5 bases and J lost 6; bases outside the gene matches: 9. Germline values: CDR1 SGHRS, CDR2 YFSETQ. CDR3 length: 14 amino acids. The CDR3 DNA reads TGCGCCAGCAGGACAGGGGAGGGGGTGGCTGAAGCTTTCTTT. As protein: CASRTGEGVAEAFF.

The chain recombines TRBV5-1 with TRBJ2-1; 7 bases are shared with TRBD1. This CDR3 contains 14 residues. The germline V gene encodes CDR1 SGHRS and CDR2 YFSETQ. V shed 4 bases, J shed 5 bases, and the junction held 6 bases outside the gene matches. The CDR3 nucleotides are TGCGCCAGCAGCCCACAGGGGCCGAACAATGAGCAGTTCTTC. Amino acid sequence: CASSPQGPNNEQFF.

The rearrangement uses TRBV2 and TRBJ2-2; TRBD1 matches at 7 bases. Per the germline V gene, CDR1 is SNHLY and CDR2 is FYNNEI. The CDR3 sequence is 17 residues long. The V and J ends lost 7 bases and 2 bases, in that order; junction bases with no gene match: 13. The CDR3 nucleotides read TGTGCCAGCAACACCCACGACAGGGTGTTCAACACCGGGGAGCTGTTTTTT. As protein: CASNTHDRVFNTGELFF.

The chain combines TRBV7-9 with TRBJ1-2; TRBD1 matches 9 bases. V dropped 5 bases and J dropped 3; count of bases not matched to a gene: 7. CDR3 length: 15 residues. The germline gives CDR1 SEHNR, CDR2 FQNEAQ (reference sequence). DNA for the CDR3: TGTGCCAGCAGCCTCGGACAGGGGCTGGACTATGGCTACACCTTC. It is translated as CASSLGQGLDYGYTF. The variable domain in full, completed from reference TRBV7-9 and TRBJ1-2, reads DTGVSQNPRHKITKRGQNVTFRCDPISEHNRLYWYRQTLGQGPEFLTYFQNEAQLEKSRLLSDRFSAERPKGSFSTLEIQRTEQGDSAMYLCASSLGQGLDYGYTFGSGTRLTVV.